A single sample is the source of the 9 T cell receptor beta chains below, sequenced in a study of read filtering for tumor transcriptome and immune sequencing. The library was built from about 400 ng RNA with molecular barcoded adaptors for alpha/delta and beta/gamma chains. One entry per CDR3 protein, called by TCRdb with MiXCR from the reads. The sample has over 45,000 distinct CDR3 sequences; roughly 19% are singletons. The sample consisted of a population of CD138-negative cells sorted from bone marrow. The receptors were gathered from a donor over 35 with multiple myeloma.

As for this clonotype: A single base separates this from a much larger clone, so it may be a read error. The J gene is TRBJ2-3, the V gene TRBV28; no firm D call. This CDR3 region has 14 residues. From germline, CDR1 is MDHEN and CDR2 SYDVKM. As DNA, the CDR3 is TGTGCCAGCAGTTTATACGGCCGCACAGCTACGCAGTATTTT. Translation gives CASSLYGRTATQYF.

CDR3 in amino acids: CASSSSRDTVSYEQYF. CDR3 DNA sequence: TGTGCCAGCAGTTCCTCCCGGGACACAGTCTCCTACGAGCAGTACTTC. The V and J genes are TRBV28 and TRBJ2-7, with TRBD1 as a possible D gene (6 bases). Trimming pared 4 bases from V and 0 bases from J, leaving 16 bases between. The CDR3 totals 16 residues. The germline V gene encodes CDR1 MDHEN and CDR2 SYDVKM. Combining the CDR3 with reference TRBV28 and TRBJ2-7 gives the whole variable domain DVKVTQSSRYLVKRTGEKVFLECVQDMDHENMFWYRQDPGLGLRLIYFSYDVKMKEKGDIPEGYSVSREKKERFSLILESASTNQTSMYLCASSSSRDTVSYEQYFGPGTRLTVT.

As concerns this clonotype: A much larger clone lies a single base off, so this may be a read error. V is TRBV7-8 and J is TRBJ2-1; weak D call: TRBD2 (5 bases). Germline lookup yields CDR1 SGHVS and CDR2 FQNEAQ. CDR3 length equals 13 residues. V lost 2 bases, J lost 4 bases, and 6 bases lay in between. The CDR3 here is CASSLWRYNEQFF. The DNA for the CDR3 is TGTGCCAGCAGCTTATGGAGGTACAATGAGCAGTTCTTC.

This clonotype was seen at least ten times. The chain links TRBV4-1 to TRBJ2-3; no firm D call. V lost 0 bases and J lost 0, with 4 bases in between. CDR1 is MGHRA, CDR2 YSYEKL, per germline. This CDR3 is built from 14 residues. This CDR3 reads CASSQESSTDTQYF. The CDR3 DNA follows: TGCGCCAGCAGCCAAGAGTCAAGCACAGATACGCAGTATTTT.

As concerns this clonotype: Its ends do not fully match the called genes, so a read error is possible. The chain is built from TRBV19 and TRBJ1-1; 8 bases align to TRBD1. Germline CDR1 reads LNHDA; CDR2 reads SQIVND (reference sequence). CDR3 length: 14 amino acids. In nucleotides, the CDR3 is TGTGCCAGTAGTTCTCCAGGGGGCGGCGCTGACGCTTTCTTT. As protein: CASSSPGGGADAFF.

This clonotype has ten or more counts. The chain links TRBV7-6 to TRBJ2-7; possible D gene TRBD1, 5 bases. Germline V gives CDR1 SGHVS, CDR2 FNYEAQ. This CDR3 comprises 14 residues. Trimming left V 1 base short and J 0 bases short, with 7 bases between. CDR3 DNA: TGTGCCAGCAGCTTAGGACAGAGCTCCTACGAGCAGTACTTC. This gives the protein CASSLGQSSYEQYF. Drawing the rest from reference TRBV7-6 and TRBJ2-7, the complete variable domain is GAGVSQSPRYKVTKRGQDVALRCDPISGHVSLYWYRQALGQGPEFLTYFNYEAQQDKSGLPNDRFSAERPEGSISTLTIQRTEQRDSAMYRCASSLGQSSYEQYFGPGTRLTVT.

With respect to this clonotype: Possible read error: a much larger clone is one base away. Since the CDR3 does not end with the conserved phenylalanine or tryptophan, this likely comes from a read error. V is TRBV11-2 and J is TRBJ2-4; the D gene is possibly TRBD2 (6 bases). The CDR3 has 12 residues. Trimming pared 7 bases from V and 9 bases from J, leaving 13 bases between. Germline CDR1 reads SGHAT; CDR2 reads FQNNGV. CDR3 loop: CASNTDGGIQYL. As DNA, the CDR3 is TGTGCCAGCAACACGGACGGGGGCATTCAGTACCTC.

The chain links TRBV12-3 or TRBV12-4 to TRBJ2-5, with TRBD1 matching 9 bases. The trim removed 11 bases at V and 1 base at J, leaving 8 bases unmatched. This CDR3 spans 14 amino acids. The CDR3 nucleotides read TGTGCCGTAAGGGACAGGGTAATCCAAGAGACCCAGTACTTC. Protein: CAVRDRVIQETQYF.

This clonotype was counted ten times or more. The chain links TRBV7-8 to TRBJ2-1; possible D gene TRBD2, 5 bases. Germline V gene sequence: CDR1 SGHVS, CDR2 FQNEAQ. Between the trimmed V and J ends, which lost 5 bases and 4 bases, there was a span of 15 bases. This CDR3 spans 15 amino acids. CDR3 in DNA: TGTGCCAGCAGCCCTGAAGTAGCGAGTTACAATGAGCAGTTCTTC. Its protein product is CASSPEVASYNEQFF. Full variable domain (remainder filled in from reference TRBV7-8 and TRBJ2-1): GAGVSQSPRYKVAKRGQDVALRCDPISGHVSLFWYQQALGQGPEFLTYFQNEAQLDKSGLPSDRFFAERPEGSVSTLKIQRTQQEDSAVYLCASSPEVASYNEQFFGPGTRLTVL.